What follows are 7 T cell receptor beta chains derived from one specimen sequenced in a study of blood T cells in healthy people across ages. Sample-barcoded 5' priming and a J-beta primer mix drove a second PCR of about 6 to 12 cycles. TCRdb processed the 5' RACE reads anew with MiXCR; each CDR3 protein has one entry. The data contain about 1.4 million distinct CDR3 sequences, around 55% of them singletons. Input material: blood. The receptor set was obtained from a man aged 18 to 30 in good health.

The rearrangement joins TRBV7-2 to TRBJ1-2, with TRBD1 matching 9 bases. V shed 5 bases and J 8 bases; nucleotides not matched to a gene: 9. The germline V gene encodes CDR1 SGHTA and CDR2 FQGNSA. The CDR3 is 14 residues long. The CDR3 region has the DNA TGTGCCAGCAGCGGGACGGACAGGGGAGGAGGCTACACCTTC. Amino acids: CASSGTDRGGGYTF.

V usage is TRBV12-3 or TRBV12-4 and J usage is TRBJ2-4, with D uncertain. V lost 5 bases to trimming and J lost 13 bases, with 18 bases between them. This CDR3 has 13 amino acids. Written as DNA, the CDR3 is TGTGCCAGCAGTCCCCCTTCACTCACTCTCCAGTACTTC. Translation: CASSPPSLTLQYF.

V and J are TRBV28 and TRBJ1-6; possibly TRBD1 for D (5 bases). This CDR3 is 15 amino acids long. V was cut by 7 bases and J by 7 bases, with 17 bases left in between. Germline CDR1 MDHEN, CDR2 SYDVKM. CDR3 amino acids: CASNEGGVENSPLHF. The CDR3 DNA reads as TGTGCCAGCAACGAGGGAGGGGTAGAGAATTCACCCCTCCACTTT.

The CDR3 sequence: CASSLGGTQRETQYF. Here the CDR3 DNA reads TGCGCCAGCAGCTTGGGGGGAACCCAACGAGAGACCCAGTACTTC. This rearrangement joins TRBV5-1 to TRBJ2-5, with D uncertain. Trimming left V 0 bases short and J 4 bases short, with 13 bases between. CDR1 SGHRS and CDR2 YFSETQ come from the germline V gene. The CDR3 totals 15 residues.

CDR3 nucleotides: TGCAGTGCTAGAGGCAGGGACAGCAAGTTAGCCAAAAACATTCAGTACTTC. It specifies CSARGRDSKLAKNIQYF. This chain connects TRBV20-1 to TRBJ2-4, with 7 positions matching TRBD1. The CDR3 runs 17 residues. In germline, CDR1 is DFQATT, CDR2 SNEGSKA (reference sequence). V trimming: 1 base; J trimming: 0 bases; junction bases outside the gene matches: 9.

This rearrangement joins TRBV10-3 to TRBJ1-2; D unresolved. Looked up from germline, CDR1 is ENHRY and CDR2 is SYGVKD. V was cut by 2 bases and J by 7 bases, with 11 bases left in between. CDR3 length: 13 amino acids. This CDR3 is CAISEVRGSGYTF. The CDR3, as DNA: TGTGCCATCAGTGAGGTTCGGGGTTCTGGCTACACCTTC.

The chain has TRBV12-3 or TRBV12-4 and TRBJ2-1, with D uncertain. The CDR3 contains 17 residues. Trimming removed 2 bases at V and 10 bases at J, with 24 bases between. The CDR3 region has the DNA TGTGCCAGCAGTTTACCAAAACAACGCCGGGCCCTCGTAGAGCAGTTCTTC. Its protein product is CASSLPKQRRALVEQFF.